The present T cell receptor (beta chain) was sequenced within a study of human T cells and chemical hapten exposure. As originally analysed: Sequenced samples showed a median of approximately 100,000 TCRs each, with counts running from approximately 21,000 to 630,000. One entry per CDR3 protein, called by TCRdb with MiXCR from the RACE reads. The V and J calls were not made by the authors but by TCRdb's processing. The sample lists under 450,000 distinct CDR3 sequences; about 6% were seen once. Time point: patch test 2, 6 weeks after DPC sensitization. Treatment meaning: therapeutic diphenylcyclopropenone sensitization with weekly scalp DPC. The germline V gene has CDR1 SNHLY and CDR2 FYNNEI. Trimming pared 5 bases from V and 0 bases from J, leaving 16 bases between. This CDR3 spans 17 amino acids.

This receptor was obtained from a woman between 18 and 29 years old with alopecia areata. Some clones in this sample may be carry-over from other donors' samples. The sequencing used whole blood, collected in connection with sensitization to the hapten diphenylcyclopropenone (DPC). The rearrangement joins TRBV2 to TRBJ1-4; a possible D gene is TRBD1 (5 bases). The CDR3 DNA follows: TGTGCCAGCAGTCGACCGGGACGTTCCGCAACTAATGAAAAACTGTTTTTT. The encoded protein is CASSRPGRSATNEKLFF.